This T cell receptor (beta chain) was sequenced for a study of human T cells and chemical hapten exposure. The time point here: patch test 2, 6 weeks after DPC sensitization. As for treatment: therapeutic diphenylcyclopropenone sensitization with weekly scalp DPC. TCRdb passed the RACE reads through MiXCR, listing each CDR3 protein once. The table shows about 40,000 distinct CDR3 sequences, with 3% to 4% occurring only once. Germline values: CDR1 MNHNY, CDR2 SVGAGI (reference sequence). Trimming took 2 bases from V and 0 from J; bases not matched to a gene: 1. The CDR3 has 15 residues. Specimen: whole blood, collected in connection with sensitization to the hapten diphenylcyclopropenone (DPC). The chain combines TRBV6-6 with TRBJ1-5; TRBD1 aligns across 7 bases. The TCR sequence derives from a man aged 35-49 years with alopecia areata. Some clones in this sample may be carry-over from other donors' samples. CDR3 loop: CASSYGTASNQPQHF. The CDR3 nucleotides are TGTGCCAGCAGTTACGGGACAGCTAGCAATCAGCCCCAGCATTTT.